Below, 23 T cell receptor beta chains from the same sample are listed, as sequenced in a study of cytomegalovirus exposure and HLA in healthy donors. 60 Vbeta and 13 Jbeta primers were used in PCR. The method was immunoSEQ multiplex PCR; TCRdb's version includes in-frame clones alone and lacks a portion of them. The sample records some 220,000 clones, around 89% being singletons. The sample consisted of PBMCs. The origin of the receptors is a woman aged 18 to 35 in good health and CMV-seronegative.

The chain carries TRBV7-9 and TRBJ1-1; D is perhaps TRBD1 (6 bases). This CDR3 region has 16 residues. CDR1 and CDR2 from the germline V gene are SEHNR and FQNEAQ (reference sequence). V lost 5 bases to trimming and J lost 11 bases, with 27 bases between them. CDR3 loop: CASSRGGTRGQLVAFF. The CDR3 coding sequence is TGTGCCAGCAGCCGGGGGGGGACCAGGGGCCAGTTGGTGGCTTTCTTT.

CDR3 nucleotides: TGTGCCAGCAGCTTGGTCCCTAACTCCTACGAGCAGTACTTC. Protein: CASSLVPNSYEQYF. J is TRBJ2-7 and V is TRBV5-6; D not resolved. The V gene's germline CDR1 is SGHDT and CDR2 YYEEEE. This CDR3 region has 14 residues. Deletions cut 0 bases from V and 0 bases from J, with 7 bases between.

V is TRBV9 and J is TRBJ1-4; TRBD1 might be the D (6 bases). The CDR3 covers 16 residues. V dropped 1 base and J dropped 8 bases, with 18 bases sitting between them. Germline V CDR1 and CDR2: SGDLS, YYNGEE. CDR3 bases: TGTGCCAGCAGCGTATCCTCTACAGGGCTTAGGGAAAAACTGTTTTTT. This gives the protein CASSVSSTGLREKLFF.

The chain carries TRBV4-2 and TRBJ2-5; D perhaps matches TRBD1 (6 bases). This CDR3 is built from 16 residues. CDR1 and CDR2 (germline): LGHNA, YNFKEQ. Trimming stripped 4 bases from V and 4 bases from J, with 19 bases between. CDR3 protein: CASSPERGRTRETQYF. The CDR3 DNA sequence: TGTGCCAGCAGCCCCGAGAGGGGGAGAACGCGAGAGACCCAGTACTTC.

DNA for the CDR3: TGTGCCATCAGGCCGGGACTAGCGAACACCGGGGAGCTGTTTTTT. This encodes CAIRPGLANTGELFF. The V and J genes are TRBV10-3 and TRBJ2-2; 8 bases are shared with TRBD2. CDR1 and CDR2 from the germline V gene are ENHRY and SYGVKD. The CDR3 length is 15 residues. The V gene end was trimmed by 6 bases and the J gene end by 0 bases; junction bases not matched to a gene: 3.

The chain recombines TRBV7-8 with TRBJ2-7; 7 positions match TRBD1. CDR3 length: 14 amino acids. Germline V gene sequence: CDR1 SGHVS, CDR2 FQNEAQ. Germline trimming cut 5 bases from V and 6 bases from J; bases unmatched to any gene: 10. The DNA for the CDR3 is TGTGCCAGCAGCCAGACAGGGTTTGGGGGCGAGCAGTACTTC. Its protein product is CASSQTGFGGEQYF.

This chain uses TRBV7-2 with TRBJ2-5; D gene ambiguous. The CDR3 consists of 15 residues. From germline, CDR1 is SGHTA and CDR2 FQGNSA. The ends were cut back, 0 bases at V and 4 bases at J, with 12 bases in the middle. Here the CDR3 reads CASSLALGGRETQYF. CDR3 in DNA: TGTGCCAGCAGCTTAGCGCTCGGCGGTAGAGAGACCCAGTACTTC.

The rearrangement uses TRBV30 and TRBJ1-3; tentative D call: TRBD1 (6 bases). CDR3 length equals 15 residues. V lost 0 bases and J lost 4, with 13 bases in between. Germline values: CDR1 GTSNPN, CDR2 SVGIG (reference sequence). The CDR3 here is CAWSVRGFVGNTIYF. The CDR3 coding sequence is TGTGCCTGGAGTGTAAGGGGGTTCGTCGGAAACACCATATATTTT.

V gene TRBV6-4 combines with J gene TRBJ1-2, with D tentatively TRBD1 (5 bases). Trimming pared 10 bases from V and 8 bases from J, leaving 14 bases between. There are 11 residues in the CDR3. Germline loops: CDR1 MRHNA, CDR2 SNTAGT. The CDR3: CATYVQGGYTF. CDR3 sequence (DNA): TGTGCCACTTACGTCCAGGGCGGCTACACCTTC.

The CDR3 nucleotides read TGCGCCAGCAGCTTAACAGGGGTCCAAGAGACCCAGTACTTC. Protein product: CASSLTGVQETQYF. J is TRBJ2-5 and V is TRBV5-1, with 7 nucleotides matching TRBD1. After removal of 2 bases from V and 1 base from J, the junction contained 2 bases not matched to a gene. The CDR3 spans 14 residues. CDR1 and CDR2 from the germline V gene are SGHRS and YFSETQ. Drawing the rest from reference TRBV5-1 and TRBJ2-5, the complete variable domain is KAGVTQTPRYLIKTRGQQVTLSCSPISGHRSVSWYQQTPGQGLQFLFEYFSETQRNKGNFPGRFSGRQFSNSRSEMNVSTLELGDSALYLCASSLTGVQETQYFGPGTRLLVL.

This clone has a single count. An end of the junction does not agree with germline; a read error may underlie this. The same CDR3 is also encoded by other DNA sequences in this sample. This chain connects TRBV4-1 to TRBJ1-1; D is undetermined. This CDR3 region has 15 residues. CDR1 and CDR2 (germline): MGHRA, YSYEKL. The CDR3 coding sequence is TGCGCCAGCAGCCAAGTTAGATCGGGTCACACCGAAGCTTTCTTT. The encoded protein is CASSQVRSGHTEAFF.

Of note for this clone: At one of its ends the junction is not consistent with the germline gene, which may arise from a read error. This sample includes further DNA sequences coding for the same CDR3. CDR3 coding DNA: TGCGCCAGCAGTTTATTAGGGACTAGCTTCTACAATGAGCAGTTCTTC. Its translation is CASSLLGTSFYNEQFF. The chain joins TRBV27 to TRBJ2-1, with 9 bases fitting TRBD2. The CDR3 has 16 amino acids. The germline gives CDR1 MNHEY, CDR2 SMNVEV (reference sequence).

V gene TRBV4-3 combines with J gene TRBJ1-2, with D maybe TRBD1 (5 bases). Germline lookup yields CDR1 LGHNA and CDR2 YSLEER. Trimming removed 1 base from V and 7 bases from J, with 19 bases in between. The CDR3 spans 16 residues. For the CDR3, the DNA is TGCGCCAGCAGCCAAGGGGGCCTGAAGGGGATTCGTGGCTACACCTTC. This sequence encodes CASSQGGLKGIRGYTF.

V is TRBV19 and J is TRBJ2-2, with TRBD2 as a possible D gene (6 bases). This CDR3 has 17 amino acids. V gave up 6 bases and J gave up 9 bases, with 26 bases separating them. Germline lookup yields CDR1 LNHDA and CDR2 SQIVND (reference sequence). CDR3 coding DNA: TGTGCCAGTAGCCCCTTTAACGACCGGGGGAGGCCCCGGGAGCTGTTTTTT. This codes for CASSPFNDRGRPRELFF.

This chain links TRBV27 with TRBJ2-2; TRBD1 matches at 12 bases. Germline CDR1 MNHEY, CDR2 SMNVEV (reference sequence). The CDR3 spans 18 residues. Germline trimming cut 6 bases from V and 4 bases from J; bases unmatched to any gene: 12. CDR3 residues: CASRPRRDRGRSTGELFF. CDR3 in DNA: TGTGCCAGCAGACCTCGGAGGGACAGGGGGCGCTCCACCGGGGAGCTGTTTTTT.

This chain links TRBV5-6 with TRBJ2-7; D perhaps matches TRBD2 (5 bases). Germline lookup yields CDR1 SGHDT and CDR2 YYEEEE. Trimming shortened V by 7 bases and J by 2 bases, and 19 bases separated the two germline ends. This CDR3 has 15 amino acids. Here the CDR3 reads CASAEAGRLTYEQYF. The CDR3 DNA follows: TGTGCCAGCGCCGAGGCGGGCAGGCTAACCTACGAGCAGTACTTC. Full variable domain (rest looked up from reference TRBV5-6 and TRBJ2-7): DAGVTQSPTHLIKTRGQQVTLRCSPKSGHDTVSWYQQALGQGPQFIFQYYEEEERQRGNFPDRFSGHQFPNYSSELNVNALLLGDSALYLCASAEAGRLTYEQYFGPGTRLTVT.

The chain carries TRBV4-1 and TRBJ2-2, with D hard to call. V lost 3 bases and J lost 6, with 5 bases in between. This CDR3 contains 12 residues. Germline CDR1 and CDR2: MGHRA and YSYEKL. This chain's CDR3 is CASSQRSGELFF. The CDR3 DNA is TGCGCCAGCAGCCAGCGGTCCGGGGAGCTGTTTTTT.

The chain links TRBV7-9 to TRBJ2-1; 9 bases agree with TRBD1. Germline lookup yields CDR1 SEHNR and CDR2 FQNEAQ (reference sequence). The junction had 8 bases not matched to a gene; V was cut back by 5 bases and J by 3 bases. This CDR3 comprises 16 residues. CDR3 nucleotide sequence: TGTGCCAGCAGCCAGACCGGGACAGGGTACTACAATGAGCAGTTCTTC. It translates to CASSQTGTGYYNEQFF.

J is TRBJ2-1 and V is TRBV29-1, with 10 bases that match TRBD1. The CDR3 is 12 amino acids. The germline V gene has CDR1 SQVTM and CDR2 ANQGSEA. The junction had 10 bases not matched to a gene; V was cut back by 7 bases and J by 13 bases. This CDR3 reads CSAGVGQGKQFF. CDR3 in DNA: TGCAGCGCTGGAGTGGGACAGGGGAAACAGTTCTTC.

DNA of the CDR3: TGTGCCAGCAGCCCACGCCCGGGACACCGCAGCACCGGGGAGCTGTTTTTT. Amino acid sequence: CASSPRPGHRSTGELFF. The chain has TRBV14 and TRBJ2-2; maybe TRBD1 (6 bases). CDR1 and CDR2 (germline): SGHDN, FVKESK. V was clipped by 4 bases and J by 4 bases, with 19 bases between them. The CDR3 is 17 amino acids.

The chain links TRBV5-1 to TRBJ1-1; D uncertain. V was clipped by 3 bases and J by 5 bases, with 17 bases between them. This CDR3 region has 15 residues. Germline loops: CDR1 SGHRS, CDR2 YFSETQ. The CDR3 DNA is TGCGCCAGCAGCTCGAACCGGCCCGGAGGGACTGAAGCTTTCTTT. It specifies CASSSNRPGGTEAFF.

The chain uses TRBV2 and TRBJ2-1; D is undetermined. V lost 7 bases to trimming and J lost 2 bases, with 15 bases between them. The CDR3 is 15 residues long. Germline-derived CDR1 and CDR2 are SNHLY and FYNNEI. As DNA, the CDR3 is TGTGCCAGCATGCGTGGTCTCCCTACCTACAATGAGCAGTTCTTC. This encodes CASMRGLPTYNEQFF.

The J gene is TRBJ2-7, the V gene TRBV10-2; D is undetermined. The CDR3 totals 14 residues. V dropped 8 bases and J dropped 0 bases, with 14 bases sitting between them. Germline-derived CDR1 and CDR2 are WSHSY and SAAADI. The CDR3 region is CASATAPSSYEQYF. The CDR3 DNA reads TGCGCCAGCGCCACAGCTCCAAGCTCCTACGAGCAGTACTTC.